This is a list of T cell receptor beta chains from one sample in a study of siplizumab effects on memory and regulatory T cells. Generated by immunoSEQ multiplex PCR, the TCRdb table keeps only in-frame clones and is missing some. The data show roughly 120,000 clones, with about 95% seen just once and 1.5% to 2% held by the top ten. Material: non-Treg CD4+ T cells sorted from blood. The receptors come from a human donor in good health. The CDR3 runs from the conserved cysteine through the conserved F or W. The D gene is left open where the match is weak. The listing skips clone size in some rows; elsewhere it reads once, few, many or a size class.

J: TRBJ1-2
D: -
size: -
V: TRBV27
DNA: TGTGCCAGCAGTTTCTGGGGAAACTATGGCTACACCTTC
CDR3: CASSFWGNYGYTF

J: TRBJ2-7
D: -
size: -
V: TRBV19
DNA: TGTGCCAGTAGTATAGCAGGGTTTTACGAGCAGTACTTC
CDR3: CASSIAGFYEQYF

J: TRBJ1-1
D: -
size: -
V: TRBV2
DNA: TGTGCCAGCAGGGGGGTTAGAAACACTGAAGCTTTCTTT
CDR3: CASRGVRNTEAFF

J: TRBJ1-5
D: -
size: once
V: TRBV6-6
DNA: TGTGCCAGCAGTTTGGGTCCAAGAGGCTCTCAGCCCCAGCATTTT
CDR3: CASSLGPRGSQPQHF

J: TRBJ1-1
D: -
size: -
V: TRBV5-4
DNA: TGTGCCAGCAGCTCCCCCGGGGACACTGAAGCTTTCTTT
CDR3: CASSSPGDTEAFF

J: TRBJ1-2
D: -
size: -
V: TRBV9
DNA: TGTGCCAGCAGCGTCACAGAGGACTATGGCTACACCTTC
CDR3: CASSVTEDYGYTF

J: TRBJ1-2
D: -
size: -
V: TRBV19
DNA: TGTGCCAGTAGTGTATCAGGGGCGACTAACTATGGCTACACCTTC
CDR3: CASSVSGATNYGYTF

J: TRBJ1-2
D: -
size: -
V: TRBV14
DNA: TGTGCCAGCAGCCAAGCGAAAGACTATGGCTACACCTTC
CDR3: CASSQAKDYGYTF

J: TRBJ2-6
D: -
size: -
V: TRBV30
DNA: TGTGCCTGGAATATGGGTCCTGGGGCCAACGTCCTGACTTTC
CDR3: CAWNMGPGANVLTF

J: TRBJ2-7
D: -
size: -
V: TRBV28
DNA: TGTGCCAGCAGTTTAAGTGGGTCCTCCTACGAGCAGTACTTC
CDR3: CASSLSGSSYEQYF

J: TRBJ1-1
D: TRBD1
size: -
V: TRBV29-1
DNA: TGCAGCGTTGGACAGGGGGACACTGAAGCTTTCTTT
CDR3: CSVGQGDTEAFF

J: TRBJ1-1
D: -
size: -
V: TRBV18
DNA: TGTGCCAGCTCACCACGGGGGGCGAACACTGAAGCTTTCTTT
CDR3: CASSPRGANTEAFF

J: TRBJ2-3
D: TRBD2
size: -
V: TRBV15
DNA: TGTGCCACCAGCAGACGGACTAGCGGAGGAGGCACAGATACGCAGTATTTT
CDR3: CATSRRTSGGGTDTQYF

J: TRBJ1-2
D: TRBD1
size: -
V: TRBV27
DNA: TGTGCCAGCAGCAGGACAGGGTCCGACTATGGCTACACCTTC
CDR3: CASSRTGSDYGYTF

J: TRBJ2-7
D: -
size: -
V: TRBV6-6
DNA: TGTGCCAGCTCGATAGCGGATGCGAGCTCCTACGAGCAGTACTTC
CDR3: CASSIADASSYEQYF

J: TRBJ2-3
D: -
size: -
V: TRBV2
DNA: TGTGCCAGCACGGCGGAGGTCGTTAGCACAGATACGCAGTATTTT
CDR3: CASTAEVVSTDTQYF